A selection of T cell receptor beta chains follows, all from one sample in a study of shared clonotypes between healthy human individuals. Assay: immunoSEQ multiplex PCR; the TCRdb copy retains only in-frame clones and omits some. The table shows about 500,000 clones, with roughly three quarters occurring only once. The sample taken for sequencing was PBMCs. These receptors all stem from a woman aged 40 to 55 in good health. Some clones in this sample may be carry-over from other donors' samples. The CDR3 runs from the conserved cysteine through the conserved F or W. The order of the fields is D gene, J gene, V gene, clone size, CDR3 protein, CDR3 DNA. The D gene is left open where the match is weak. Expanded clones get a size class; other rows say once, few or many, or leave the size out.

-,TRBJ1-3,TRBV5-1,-,CASSLVPNLEGNTIYF,TGCGCCAGCAGCTTGGTCCCTAATCTTGAGGGAAACACCATATATTTT
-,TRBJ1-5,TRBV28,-,CASSKQTRPDIYSNQPQHF,TGTGCCAGCAGCAAGCAAACCCGACCTGACATATATAGCAATCAGCCCCAGCATTTT
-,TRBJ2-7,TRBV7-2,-,CASSPQGLSYEQYF,TGTGCCAGCAGCCCCCAGGGCCTCTCCTACGAGCAGTACTTC
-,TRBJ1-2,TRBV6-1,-,CASSDAAGTKGDGYTF,TGTGCCAGCAGTGATGCTGCCGGGACCAAAGGCGATGGCTACACCTTC
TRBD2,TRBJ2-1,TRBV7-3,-,CASSLTTLAGANEQFF,TGTGCCAGCAGCTTAACGACGTTAGCGGGAGCGAACGAGCAGTTCTTC
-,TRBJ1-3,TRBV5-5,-,CASSLRTGLSGNTIYF,TGTGCCAGCAGCCTACGCACAGGCCTCTCTGGAAACACCATATATTTT
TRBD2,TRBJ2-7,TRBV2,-,CASSGPGGGGEQYF,TGTGCCAGCAGTGGCCCGGGGGGAGGTGGCGAGCAGTACTTC
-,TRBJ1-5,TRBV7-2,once,CASSLATPNQPQHF,TGTGCCAGCAGCTTAGCGACACCCAATCAGCCCCAGCATTTT
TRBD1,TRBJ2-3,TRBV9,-,CASSVGGLTGQGRSTQYF,TGTGCCAGCAGCGTCGGGGGCCTCACGGGACAGGGACGGAGTACGCAGTATTTT
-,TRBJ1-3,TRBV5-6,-,CASSLGTGVSGNTIYF,TGTGCCAGCAGCCTAGGAACAGGAGTATCTGGAAACACCATATATTTT
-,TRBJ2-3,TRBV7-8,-,CASSLDASTDTQYF,TGTGCCAGCAGCTTAGATGCTAGCACAGATACGCAGTATTTT
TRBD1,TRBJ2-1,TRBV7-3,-,CASSRIGTGQASYEQFF,TGTGCCAGCAGCCGAATTGGGACGGGACAGGCGAGCTATGAGCAGTTCTTC
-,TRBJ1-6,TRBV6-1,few,CASSESPGGASSPLHF,TGTGCCAGCAGTGAAAGCCCGGGGGGTGCAAGTTCACCCCTCCACTTT
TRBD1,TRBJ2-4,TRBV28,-,CASRSGTVIAKNIQYF,TGTGCCAGCAGATCCGGGACAGTTATAGCCAAAAACATTCAGTACTTC
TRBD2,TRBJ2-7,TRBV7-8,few,CASSLTSGSFSGEQYF,TGTGCCAGCAGCTTGACTAGCGGGAGTTTTTCGGGAGAGCAGTACTTC
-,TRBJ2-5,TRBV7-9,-,CASSMIGGETQYF,TGTGCCAGCAGCATGATAGGGGGGGAGACCCAGTACTTC
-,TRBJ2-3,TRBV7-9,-,CASSLARTDTQYF,TGTGCCAGCAGCTTAGCGAGAACAGATACGCAGTATTTT
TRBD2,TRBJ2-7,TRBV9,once,CASSVGASGGRIEQYF,TGTGCCAGCAGCGTAGGTGCCAGCGGGGGGCGAATCGAGCAGTACTTC
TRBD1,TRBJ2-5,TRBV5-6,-,CASSLGQGISTQYF,TGTGCCAGCAGCTTGGGACAGGGGATCTCGACCCAGTACTTC
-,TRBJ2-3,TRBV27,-,CASSFLGSTDTQYF,TGTGCCAGCAGTTTTCTGGGTAGCACAGATACGCAGTATTTT
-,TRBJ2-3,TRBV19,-,CASSIGGTDTQYF,TGTGCCAGTAGTATAGGGGGCACAGATACGCAGTATTTT
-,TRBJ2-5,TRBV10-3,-,CAISVEGSQGTQYF,TGTGCCATCAGTGTAGAAGGGTCCCAAGGGACCCAGTACTTC
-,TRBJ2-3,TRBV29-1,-,CSVEGMGPRDTQYF,TGCAGCGTTGAAGGGATGGGACCAAGAGATACGCAGTATTTT
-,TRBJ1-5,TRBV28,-,CASRSSESQHF,TGTGCCAGCAGATCGAGTGAGTCCCAGCATTTT
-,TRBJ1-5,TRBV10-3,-,CAISESSARTRNQPQHF,TGTGCCATCAGTGAGTCCAGCGCCCGCACACGAAATCAGCCCCAGCATTTT
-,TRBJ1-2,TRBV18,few,CASSPGDYGYTF,TGTGCCAGCTCACCGGGGGATTATGGCTACACCTTC
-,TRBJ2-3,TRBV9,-,CASSVVSDTQYF,TGTGCCAGCAGCGTAGTCTCAGATACGCAGTATTTT
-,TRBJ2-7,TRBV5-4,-,CASSFDESYEQYF,TGTGCCAGCAGCTTTGACGAGTCCTACGAGCAGTACTTC
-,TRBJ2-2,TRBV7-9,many,CASSADGPNTGELFF,TGTGCCAGCAGCGCAGACGGCCCGAACACCGGGGAGCTGTTTTTT
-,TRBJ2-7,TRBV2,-,CASRATPGLDHEQYF,TGTGCCAGCAGGGCGACCCCGGGACTCGACCACGAGCAGTACTTC
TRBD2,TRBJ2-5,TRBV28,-,CAGASGMGETQYF,TGTGCCGGGGCTAGCGGGATGGGGGAGACCCAGTACTTC
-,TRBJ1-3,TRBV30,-,CAWSVLGASGNTIYF,TGTGCCTGGAGTGTTCTGGGCGCCTCTGGAAACACCATATATTTT
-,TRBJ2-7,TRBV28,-,CASRMMDGEQYF,TGTGCCAGCAGGATGATGGACGGGGAGCAGTACTTC
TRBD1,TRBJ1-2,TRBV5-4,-,CASSSRGPGYTF,TGTGCCAGCAGCAGCAGGGGGCCAGGCTACACTTTC
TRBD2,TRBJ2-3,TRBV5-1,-,CASTPGGPTDTQYF,TGCGCCAGCACTCCGGGGGGGCCTACAGATACGCAGTATTTT
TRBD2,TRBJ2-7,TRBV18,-,CASSPIAGGPDEQYF,TGTGCCAGCTCACCAATAGCGGGAGGGCCGGACGAGCAGTACTTC
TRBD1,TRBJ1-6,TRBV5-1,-,CASSLGQGASLHF,TGCGCCAGCAGCTTAGGACAGGGAGCCTCCCTCCACTTT
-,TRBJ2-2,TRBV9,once,CASSVDPGPELTGELFF,TGTGCCAGCAGCGTAGATCCGGGACCGGAACTGACCGGGGAGCTGTTTTTT
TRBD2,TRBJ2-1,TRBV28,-,CASTGLAGEGYNEQFF,TGTGCCAGCACCGGACTAGCGGGAGAGGGTTACAATGAGCAGTTCTTC
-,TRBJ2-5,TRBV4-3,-,CASSPGLGRRGETQYF,TGCGCCAGCAGCCCAGGACTTGGCCGGCGCGGGGAGACCCAGTACTTC
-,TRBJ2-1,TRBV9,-,CASSVAGGSYNEQFF,TGTGCCAGCAGCGTCGCCGGGGGCTCCTACAATGAGCAGTTCTTC
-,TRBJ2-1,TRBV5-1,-,CASSFTAKVDEQFF,TGCGCCAGCAGCTTTACGGCCAAAGTCGATGAGCAGTTCTTC
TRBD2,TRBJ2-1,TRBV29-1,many,CSAGGINEQFF,TGCAGTGCGGGAGGTATAAATGAGCAGTTCTTC
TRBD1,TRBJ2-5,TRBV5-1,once,CASSSLGTAQETQYF,TGCGCCAGCAGCTCCTTAGGGACAGCGCAAGAGACCCAGTACTTC
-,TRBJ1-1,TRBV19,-,CASSIGPVNTEAFF,TGTGCCAGTAGTATAGGGCCGGTGAACACTGAAGCTTTCTTT
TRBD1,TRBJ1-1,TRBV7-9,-,CASSLDFRDRVSTEAFF,TGTGCCAGCAGCTTAGATTTTCGGGACAGGGTGTCAACTGAAGCTTTCTTT
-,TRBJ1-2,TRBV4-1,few,CASSPPQGRNYGYTF,TGCGCCAGCAGCCCTCCCCAGGGGCGCAACTATGGCTACACCTTC
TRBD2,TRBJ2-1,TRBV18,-,CASSPLAGGPGNEQFF,TGTGCCAGCTCACCGTTAGCGGGAGGGCCGGGGAATGAGCAGTTCTTC